The T cell receptor (beta chain) under discussion was sequenced for a study of blood T cell repertoires in COVID-19. Study-wide background: Spain, Italy and the United States supplied samples that represented acute and convalescent COVID-19. Sample material is recorded as cDNA or gDNA derived from T cells, B-cell-depleted T cells, or PBMCs.

As handled by the study authors: Amplified reference gene primers provided the basis for estimating nucleated cell counts. The data were produced by immunoSEQ multiplex PCR, yet TCRdb's version contains in-frame clones alone and is incomplete. The DNA gave D and trimming, while V, J and clone size come from that table. The sample includes approximately 73,000 clones, more than 75% seen only once; the top ten take 1.5% to 2.5%. CDR3 length equals 15 residues. The germline V gene has CDR1 ENHRY and CDR2 SYGVKD. Trimming cost V 7 bases and J 1 base; bases outside gene matches: 9. The sequence came from a woman aged 60 to 75 with acute or convalescent COVID-19. Sample: peripheral blood. This chain uses TRBV10-3 with TRBJ1-1; 7 nucleotides line up with TRBD1. The CDR3 DNA sequence: TGTGCCATCACCGCAAGTGACAGGGAGAACACTGAAGCTTTCTTT. It specifies CAITASDRENTEAFF.